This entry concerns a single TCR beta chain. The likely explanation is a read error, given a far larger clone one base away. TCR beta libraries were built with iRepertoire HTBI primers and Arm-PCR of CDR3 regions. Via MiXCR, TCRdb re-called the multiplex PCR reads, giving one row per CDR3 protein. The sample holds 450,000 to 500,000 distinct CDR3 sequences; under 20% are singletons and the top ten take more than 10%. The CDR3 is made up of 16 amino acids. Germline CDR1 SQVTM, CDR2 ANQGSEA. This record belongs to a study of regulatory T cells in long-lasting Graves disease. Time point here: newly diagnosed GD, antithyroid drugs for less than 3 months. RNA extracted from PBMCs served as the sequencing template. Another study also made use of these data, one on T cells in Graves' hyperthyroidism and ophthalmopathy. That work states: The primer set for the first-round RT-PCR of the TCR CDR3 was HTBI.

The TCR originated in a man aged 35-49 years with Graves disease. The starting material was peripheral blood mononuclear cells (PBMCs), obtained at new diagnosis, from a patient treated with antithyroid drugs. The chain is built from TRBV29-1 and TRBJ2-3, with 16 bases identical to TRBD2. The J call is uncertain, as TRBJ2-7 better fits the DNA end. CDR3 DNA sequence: TGCAGCGTTAGTTCGGGACTAGCGGGAGGGTCTTCCGAGCAGTACTTC. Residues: CSVSSGLAGGSSEQYF.